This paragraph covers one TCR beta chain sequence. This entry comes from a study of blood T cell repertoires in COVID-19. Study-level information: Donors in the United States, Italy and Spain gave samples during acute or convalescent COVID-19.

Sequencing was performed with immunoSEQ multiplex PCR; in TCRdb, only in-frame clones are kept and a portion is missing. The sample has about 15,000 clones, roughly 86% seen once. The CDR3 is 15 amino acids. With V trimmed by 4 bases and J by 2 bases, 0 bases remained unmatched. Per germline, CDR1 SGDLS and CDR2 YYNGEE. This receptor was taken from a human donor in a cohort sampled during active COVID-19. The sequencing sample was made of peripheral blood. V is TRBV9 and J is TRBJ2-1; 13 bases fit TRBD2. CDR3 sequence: CASSTSGGAYNEQFF. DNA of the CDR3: TGTGCCAGCAGCACTAGCGGGGGGGCCTACAATGAGCAGTTCTTC.